Here is one T cell receptor beta chain with its context. The antigen is unknown. The CDR3 sequence is 14 residues long. CDR1 and CDR2 (germline): SEHNR, FQNEAQ (reference sequence). Trimming stripped 3 bases from V and 11 bases from J, with 19 bases between. This entry comes from a study of shared clonotypes between healthy human individuals. Study-level background: Researchers assigned three CD4 naive, three CD4 memory, two CD8 naive and one CD8 memory plate to each donor. Study observations and caveats: A handful of donors had 4% to 6.5% of their naive CD4 clonotypes in common.

TCRdb's copy holds only in-frame clones and misses some; the assay was immunoSEQ multiplex PCR. The sample lists approximately 1.4 million clones, 95% to 99% occurring once. The source of this sequence is a man between 25 and 39 years old in good health. The genes are TRBV7-9 and TRBJ1-1, with D possibly TRBD1 on 6 matching bases. Sample: naive CD4+ T cells sorted from blood. The subset: CD45RA+ positively selected. The CDR3 DNA is TGTGCCAGCAGCTTTACTGGGGGCAACGACAAGGCTTTCTTT. The encoded protein is CASSFTGGNDKAFF.